This TCR beta chain appears in the sequencing data of a study of T cell responses to AZD1222 COVID-19 vaccine. Whole-study findings and limits: Spike-specific TCRs gained breadth and depth after people received two AZD1222 doses. It was only six AZD1222 recipients who were seropositive at baseline.

Some clones are missing from TCRdb's copy, which holds only in-frame ones; the method was immunoSEQ multiplex PCR. The data hold some 100,000 clones, with approximately 90% observed a single time. The germline CDR1 and CDR2 sequences are SNHLY and FYNNEI. Unmatched junction bases numbered 2, after V lost 2 bases and J lost 4 bases. This CDR3 contains 13 residues. A remark on this clone: Its target is not known.

The chain combines TRBV2 with TRBJ2-7, with 7 bases that match TRBD1. Sample: peripheral blood, taken 28 days after the second AZD1222 dose. This receptor was taken from an adult who received the AZD1222 COVID-19 vaccine. The CDR3 sequence is CASSEQTGYEQYF. CDR3 nucleotides: TGTGCCAGCAGTGAACAGACAGGGTACGAGCAGTACTTC.